These 21 T cell receptor beta chains were sequenced from one sample in a study of T cells in tuberculosis (dated by TCRdb to 2017 to 2018). The library was generated by the immunoSEQ multiplex PCR assay. TCRdb holds this immuneACCESS table with in-frame rearrangements only. Some clones are missing; in checked studies, unresolved V genes explain under half, and the rest has no known cause. The sample includes fewer than 35,000 clones, with just under 97% observed a single time. 2% to 3% of the sample is taken by the ten largest. The specimen sequenced was PBMCs. The receptor source for this set is a donor aged 10 to 29 with latent tuberculosis or without tuberculosis infection.

In this sample, this clone turned up once. V usage is TRBV6-5 and J usage is TRBJ1-1; 9 nucleotides align to TRBD1. The germline V gene encodes CDR1 MNHEY and CDR2 SVGAGI. With V trimmed by 6 bases and J by 11 bases, 10 bases remained unmatched. The CDR3 length is 13 residues. CDR3 in DNA: TGTGCCAGCAGATCAGACAGGGGGGTTGACGCTTTCTTT. Translated: CASRSDRGVDAFF.

Remarks on this clone: Mismatch with germline at one junction end may stem from a read error. The chain uses TRBV7-6 and TRBJ2-5, with 10 bases aligning to TRBD2. CDR3 size: 13 residues. Germline V CDR1 and CDR2: SGHVS, FNYEAQ. CDR3 bases: TGTGCCAGCAGCCTAGCGGGGGCGGAGACCCAGTACTTC. It translates to CASSLAGAETQYF.

V gene TRBV5-1 combines with J gene TRBJ1-5; possible D gene TRBD1, 5 bases. CDR1 is SGHRS and CDR2 is YFSETQ in the germline V gene. The CDR3 length is 15 residues. V was shortened by 3 bases and J by 3 bases, with 13 bases between the two germline ends. CDR3 amino acids: CASSSGGGVNQPQHF. The CDR3 DNA reads TGCGCCAGCAGCTCCGGTGGGGGGGTCAATCAGCCCCAGCATTTT.

V usage is TRBV7-6 and J usage is TRBJ2-1; perhaps TRBD2 as D (6 bases). Trimming removed 5 bases at V and 0 bases at J, with 17 bases between. The CDR3 runs 17 residues. Germline-derived CDR1 and CDR2 are SGHVS and FNYEAQ. The chain's CDR3 is CASSLTGGPSSYNEQFF. The CDR3 nucleotides read TGTGCCAGCAGCCTGACCGGGGGTCCTAGCTCCTACAATGAGCAGTTCTTC.

There are a few counts of this clone. This rearrangement joins TRBV7-2 to TRBJ1-5; possibly TRBD1 for D (6 bases). CDR3 length: 13 residues. The germline V gene encodes CDR1 SGHTA and CDR2 FQGNSA. V lost 6 bases and J 6 bases, leaving 12 bases between the germline ends. DNA of the CDR3: TGTGCCAGCAGTCAGGGGCGAGGTCAGCCCCAGCATTTT. Encoded protein: CASSQGRGQPQHF.

The genes are TRBV19 and TRBJ2-7; 9 bases are shared with TRBD2. Trimming took 4 bases from V and 7 from J; bases not matched to a gene: 8. This CDR3 region has 14 residues. Germline values: CDR1 LNHDA, CDR2 SQIVND (reference sequence). The CDR3 DNA reads as TGTGCCAGTAGTAAAGCGGGAGGTACGGGGGAGCAGTACTTC. It translates to CASSKAGGTGEQYF.

The rearrangement uses TRBV10-1 and TRBJ1-1; D possibly corresponds to TRBD1 (6 bases). Germline V gives CDR1 WNHNN, CDR2 SYGVQD (reference sequence). CDR3 length equals 14 residues. Trimming shortened V by 2 bases and J by 5 bases, and 12 bases separated the two germline ends. The CDR3 DNA follows: TGCGCCAGCAGTGAGCACAGGGAGGGAACTGAAGCTTTCTTT. It translates to CASSEHREGTEAFF.

V and J are TRBV5-1 and TRBJ2-5; perhaps TRBD2 as D (6 bases). V lost 1 base to trimming and J lost 5 bases, with 12 bases between them. The V gene's germline CDR1 is SGHRS and CDR2 YFSETQ. This CDR3 is built from 14 residues. CDR3 protein: CASSLNTGSETQYF. CDR3 sequence (DNA): TGCGCCAGCAGCTTGAATACCGGGAGCGAGACCCAGTACTTC.

This chain links TRBV29-1 with TRBJ2-5; TRBD2 aligns across 11 bases. V gave up 6 bases and J gave up 1 base; unmatched junction bases: 13. Germline V lookup: CDR1 SQVTM, CDR2 ANQGSEA. The CDR3 loop spans 17 amino acids. CDR3 residues: CSVPWLTSGTSQETQYF. In nucleotides, the CDR3 is TGCAGCGTCCCCTGGTTGACTAGCGGGACCTCCCAAGAGACCCAGTACTTC.

This chain joins TRBV7-6 and TRBJ2-7; 10 bases are a match to TRBD1. The V gene end was trimmed by 5 bases and the J gene end by 4 bases; junction bases not matched to a gene: 5. The CDR3 is 14 residues long. Germline CDR1 is SGHVS and CDR2 is FNYEAQ. CDR3 in DNA: TGTGCCAGCAGCCCCCGACAGGGGGCATACGAGCAGTACTTC. Translated: CASSPRQGAYEQYF.

J is TRBJ2-5 and V is TRBV27, with TRBD1 matching over 7 bases. V lost 3 bases to trimming and J lost 0 bases; unmatched junction nucleotides: 1. Germline V gives CDR1 MNHEY, CDR2 SMNVEV (reference sequence). The CDR3 covers 14 residues. This CDR3 reads CASSFGQDQETQYF. CDR3 DNA sequence: TGTGCCAGCAGTTTTGGACAGGACCAAGAGACCCAGTACTTC.

The V and J genes are TRBV6-1 and TRBJ1-1, with 8 bases lining up with TRBD1. This CDR3 has 14 residues. Germline V gene lookup returns CDR1 MNHNS and CDR2 SASEGT. Trimming took 8 bases from V and 3 from J; bases not matched to a gene: 8. The CDR3 bases are TGTGCCAGCGGGGAGGGACAGGTGGACACTGAAGCTTTCTTT. It codes for CASGEGQVDTEAFF.

This chain connects TRBV27 to TRBJ2-7, with TRBD2 as a possible D gene (5 bases). V was trimmed by 7 bases and J by 1 base, leaving 14 bases between them. Germline values: CDR1 MNHEY, CDR2 SMNVEV (reference sequence). This CDR3 is built from 14 residues. CDR3: CASKSATGSYEQYF. CDR3 nucleotides: TGTGCCAGCAAAAGCGCGACGGGATCCTACGAGCAGTACTTC.

V and J are TRBV6-6 and TRBJ2-7; 11 positions agree with TRBD2. This CDR3 has 16 residues. Germline V gene data show CDR1 as MNHNY and CDR2 as SVGAGI (reference sequence). With V trimmed by 4 bases and J by 2 bases, 7 bases remained unmatched. The CDR3 sequence: CASSFTSGRSTYEQYF. The CDR3 nucleotides read TGTGCCAGCAGTTTCACTAGCGGGAGATCCACCTACGAGCAGTACTTC.

This sequence joins TRBV10-1 and TRBJ2-2; 7 positions match TRBD1. The CDR3 has 15 residues. Germline CDR1 reads WNHNN; CDR2 reads SYGVQD (reference sequence). The J segment lost 3 bases and the V segment lost 5 bases, leaving 6 bases of the junction unmatched. The CDR3 loop is CASSPGTAYTGELFF. The DNA for the CDR3 is TGCGCCAGCAGTCCCGGGACAGCATACACCGGGGAGCTGTTTTTT.

The V call is TRBV27, the J call TRBJ2-5; 12 bases map to TRBD1. This CDR3 contains 17 residues. From germline, CDR1 is MNHEY and CDR2 SMNVEV (reference sequence). The J segment lost 5 bases and the V segment lost 4 bases, leaving 11 bases of the junction unmatched. The CDR3 is CASSSDAGTGGRETQYF. DNA for the CDR3: TGTGCCAGCAGTTCAGACGCCGGGACAGGGGGCAGGGAGACCCAGTACTTC.

The chain is built from TRBV25-1 and TRBJ2-7; TRBD1 agrees at 7 bases. J gave up 3 bases and V 1 base, and 9 bases lay outside the gene matches. CDR1 MGHDK and CDR2 SYGVNS come from the germline V gene. This CDR3 spans 16 amino acids. The CDR3 DNA reads TGTGCCAGCAGTGAATTACCTGAGGGGGCCCTCTACGAGCAGTACTTC. Encoded protein: CASSELPEGALYEQYF.

A remark on this clone: A read error may produce the germline difference seen at one junction end. This sequence joins TRBV30 and TRBJ1-1; D may be TRBD1 (6 bases). The CDR3 length is 15 residues. Per germline, CDR1 GTSNPN and CDR2 SVGIG (reference sequence). The DNA of the CDR3 is TGTGCCGGGAGGGGCAGGGGTATCTCGGTCACTGAAGCTTTCTTT. It encodes CAGRGRGISVTEAFF.

The rearrangement links TRBV27 to TRBJ1-2, with 9 bases lining up with TRBD1. V dropped 5 bases and J dropped 9; count of bases not matched to a gene: 10. The CDR3 sequence is 14 residues long. Germline V CDR1 and CDR2: MNHEY, SMNVEV (reference sequence). The CDR3 nucleotides are TGTGCCAGCAGTCCCCCCGGGACAGGGTTTAGCTACACCTTC. Encoded protein: CASSPPGTGFSYTF.

This rearrangement joins TRBV10-2 to TRBJ2-7, with 15 bases matching TRBD2. Germline V lookup: CDR1 WSHSY, CDR2 SAAADI. Trimming cost V 1 base and J 2 bases; bases outside gene matches: 9. CDR3 length: 19 residues. This chain's CDR3 is CASSEWGLAGGLYAYEQYF. The CDR3 DNA is TGCGCCAGCAGTGAGTGGGGACTAGCGGGAGGCTTATACGCCTACGAGCAGTACTTC.

The V and J genes are TRBV4-1 and TRBJ1-4; D gene ambiguous. CDR3 length: 13 residues. The V end lost 2 bases, the J end lost 7 bases, and 8 bases lay between the germline ends. Germline V gene lookup returns CDR1 MGHRA and CDR2 YSYEKL. CDR3 protein: CASSQWRGEKLFF. CDR3 DNA: TGCGCCAGCAGCCAATGGCGGGGTGAAAAACTGTTTTTT.